The TCR beta chain under discussion was sequenced for a study of blood T cell repertoires in COVID-19. Study-level background: Samples representing acute and convalescent COVID-19 were sourced from the United States, Italy and Spain.

In germline, CDR1 is SGHRS, CDR2 YFSETQ. The V and J ends lost 8 bases and 7 bases, in that order; junction bases with no gene match: 8. This CDR3 region has 14 residues. This clone was recorded once. In the authors' methods: Amplification of reference gene primers was used by the study to estimate nucleated cell counts. Profiled with immunoSEQ multiplex PCR; TCRdb holds only in-frame clones, not every one. V, J and clone size are those of that table, while D and trimming were read from the DNA. The table lists 200,000 to 250,000 clones, roughly 90% of them singletons. This TCR derives from a woman aged 55-75 years with acute or convalescent COVID-19. The chain is built from TRBV5-1 and TRBJ1-4, with TRBD1 identical over 10 bases. Input material: peripheral blood. The CDR3 sequence is CASRPGQGIEKLFF. The CDR3 DNA reads TGCGCCAGTAGGCCGGGACAGGGGATTGAAAAACTGTTTTTT.